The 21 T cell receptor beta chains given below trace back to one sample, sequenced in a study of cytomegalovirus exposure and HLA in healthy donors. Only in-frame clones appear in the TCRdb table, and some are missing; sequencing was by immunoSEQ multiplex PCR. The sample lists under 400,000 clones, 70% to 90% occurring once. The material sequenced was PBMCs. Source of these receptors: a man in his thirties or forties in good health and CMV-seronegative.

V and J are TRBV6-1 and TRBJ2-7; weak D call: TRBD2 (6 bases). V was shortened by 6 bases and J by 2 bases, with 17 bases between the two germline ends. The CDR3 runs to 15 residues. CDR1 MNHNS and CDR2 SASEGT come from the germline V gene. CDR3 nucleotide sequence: TGTGCCAGCAGGACGACTCCCCTAGCGACCTACGAGCAGTACTTC. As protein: CASRTTPLATYEQYF.

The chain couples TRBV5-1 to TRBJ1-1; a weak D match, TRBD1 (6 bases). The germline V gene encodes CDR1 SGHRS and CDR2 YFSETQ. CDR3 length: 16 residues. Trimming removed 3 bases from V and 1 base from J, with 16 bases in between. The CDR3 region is CASSSWTETTNTEAFF. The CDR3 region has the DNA TGCGCCAGCAGCTCCTGGACAGAGACAACGAACACTGAAGCTTTCTTT.

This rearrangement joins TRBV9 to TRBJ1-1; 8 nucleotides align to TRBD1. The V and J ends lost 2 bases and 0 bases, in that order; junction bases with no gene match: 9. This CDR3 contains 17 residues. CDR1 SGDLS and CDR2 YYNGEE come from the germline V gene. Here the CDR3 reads CASSVGRGPTMNTEAFF. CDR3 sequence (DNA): TGTGCCAGCAGCGTTGGCAGGGGGCCCACGATGAACACTGAAGCTTTCTTT.

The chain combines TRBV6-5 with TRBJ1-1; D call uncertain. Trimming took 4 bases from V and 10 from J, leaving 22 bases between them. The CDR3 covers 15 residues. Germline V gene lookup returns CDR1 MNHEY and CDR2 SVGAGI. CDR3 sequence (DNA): TGTGCCAGCAGTTCCTCCCTGAAAGGCGGAACCGGAGCTTTCTTT. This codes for CASSSSLKGGTGAFF.

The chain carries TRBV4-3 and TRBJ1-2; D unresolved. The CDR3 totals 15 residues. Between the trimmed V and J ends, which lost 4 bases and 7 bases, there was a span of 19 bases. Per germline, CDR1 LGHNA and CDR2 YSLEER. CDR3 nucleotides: TGCGCCAGCAGCCCCCGACCTGACGGGATCTCTGGCTACACCTTC. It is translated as CASSPRPDGISGYTF.

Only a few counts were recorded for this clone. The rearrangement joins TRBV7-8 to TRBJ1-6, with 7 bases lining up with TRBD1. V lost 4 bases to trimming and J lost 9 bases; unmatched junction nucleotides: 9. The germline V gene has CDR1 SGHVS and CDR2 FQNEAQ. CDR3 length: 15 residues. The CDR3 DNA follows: TGTGCCAGCAGCTCGGTACAGGGGACCAGTTCACCCCTCCACTTT. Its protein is CASSSVQGTSSPLHF.

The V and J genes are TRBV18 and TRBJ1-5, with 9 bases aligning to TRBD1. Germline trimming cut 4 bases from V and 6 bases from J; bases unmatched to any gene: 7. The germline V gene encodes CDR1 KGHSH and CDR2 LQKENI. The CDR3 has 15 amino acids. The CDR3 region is CASSLGQGGSQPQHF. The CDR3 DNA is TGTGCCAGCTCACTGGGACAGGGAGGGAGTCAGCCCCAGCATTTT.

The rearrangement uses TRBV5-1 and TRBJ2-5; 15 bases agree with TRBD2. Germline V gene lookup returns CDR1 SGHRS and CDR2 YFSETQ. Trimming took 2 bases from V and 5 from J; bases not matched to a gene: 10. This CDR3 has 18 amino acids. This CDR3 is CASSLTGTSGGRVETQYF. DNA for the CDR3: TGCGCCAGCAGCTTAACCGGGACTAGCGGGGGGCGTGTGGAGACCCAGTACTTC.

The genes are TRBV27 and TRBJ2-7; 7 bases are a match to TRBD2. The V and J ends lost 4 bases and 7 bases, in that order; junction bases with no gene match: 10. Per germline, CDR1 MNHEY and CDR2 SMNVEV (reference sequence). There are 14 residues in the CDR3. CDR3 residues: CASSYPLDGREQYF. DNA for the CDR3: TGTGCCAGCAGTTACCCCCTAGACGGGAGGGAGCAGTACTTC.

CDR3 sequence: CATTGVEYGYTF. CDR3 sequence (DNA): TGTGCCACTACAGGGGTTGAGTATGGCTACACCTTC. The rearrangement uses TRBV2 and TRBJ1-2, with TRBD1 identical over 7 bases. The germline V gene has CDR1 SNHLY and CDR2 FYNNEI. CDR3 length: 12 residues. V dropped 10 bases and J dropped 5; count of bases not matched to a gene: 7.

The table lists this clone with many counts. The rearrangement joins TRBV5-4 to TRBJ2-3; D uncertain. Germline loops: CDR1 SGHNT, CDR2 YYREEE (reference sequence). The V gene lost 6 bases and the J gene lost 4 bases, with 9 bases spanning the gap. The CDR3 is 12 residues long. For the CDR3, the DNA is TGTGCCAGCATTCGACGGGCAGATACGCAGTATTTT. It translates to CASIRRADTQYF.

CDR3 sequence (DNA): TGTGCCAGCAGCGCCGGTAGCTCCGGCTATGGCTACACCTTC. This codes for CASSAGSSGYGYTF. The gene calls are TRBV9 and TRBJ1-2; D unclear. CDR1 is SGDLS and CDR2 is YYNGEE in the germline V gene. The V end was cut by 3 bases, the J end by 4 bases, with 13 bases between. The CDR3 contains 14 residues.

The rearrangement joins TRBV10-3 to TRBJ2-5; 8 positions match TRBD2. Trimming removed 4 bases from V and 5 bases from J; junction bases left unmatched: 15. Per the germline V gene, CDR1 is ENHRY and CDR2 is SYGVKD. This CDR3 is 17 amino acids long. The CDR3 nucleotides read TGTGCCATCAGTGGACGACTATCGAGCGGGGGTGTGGAGACCCAGTACTTC. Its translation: CAISGRLSSGGVETQYF.

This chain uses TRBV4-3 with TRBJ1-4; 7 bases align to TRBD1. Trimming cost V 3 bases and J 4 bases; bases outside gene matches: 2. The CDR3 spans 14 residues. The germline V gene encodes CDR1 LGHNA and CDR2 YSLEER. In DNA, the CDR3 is TGCGCCAGCAGCCATCCAGGGGGTAATGAAAAACTGTTTTTT. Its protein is CASSHPGGNEKLFF.

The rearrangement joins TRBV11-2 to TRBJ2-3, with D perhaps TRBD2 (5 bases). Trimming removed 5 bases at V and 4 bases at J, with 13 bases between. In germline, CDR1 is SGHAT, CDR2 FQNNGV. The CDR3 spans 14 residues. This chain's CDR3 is CASSRGAGADTQYF. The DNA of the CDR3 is TGTGCCAGCAGCAGAGGCGCGGGCGCAGATACGCAGTATTTT.

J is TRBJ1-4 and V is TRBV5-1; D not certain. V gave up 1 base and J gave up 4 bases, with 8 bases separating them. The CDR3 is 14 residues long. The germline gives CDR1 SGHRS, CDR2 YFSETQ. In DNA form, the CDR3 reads TGCGCCAGCAGCTTGCCCGGGAGTAATGAAAAACTGTTTTTT. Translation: CASSLPGSNEKLFF.

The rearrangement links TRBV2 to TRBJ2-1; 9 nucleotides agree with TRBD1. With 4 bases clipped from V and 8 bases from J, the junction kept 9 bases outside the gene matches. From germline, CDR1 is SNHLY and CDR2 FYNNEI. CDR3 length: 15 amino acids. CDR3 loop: CASSAQGTGWDEQFF. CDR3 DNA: TGTGCCAGCAGTGCCCAGGGGACAGGGTGGGATGAGCAGTTCTTC.

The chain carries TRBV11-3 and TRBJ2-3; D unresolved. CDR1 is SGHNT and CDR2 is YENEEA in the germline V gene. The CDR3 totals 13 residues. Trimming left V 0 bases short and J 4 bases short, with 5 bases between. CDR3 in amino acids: CASSLDRADTQYF. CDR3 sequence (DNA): TGTGCCAGCAGCTTAGATAGAGCAGATACGCAGTATTTT.

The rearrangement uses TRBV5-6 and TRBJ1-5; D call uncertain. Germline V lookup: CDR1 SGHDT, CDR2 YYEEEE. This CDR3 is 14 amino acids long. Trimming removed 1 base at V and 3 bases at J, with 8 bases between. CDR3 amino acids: CASSLTGNNQPQHF. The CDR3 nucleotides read TGTGCCAGCAGCTTGACGGGGAACAATCAGCCCCAGCATTTT.

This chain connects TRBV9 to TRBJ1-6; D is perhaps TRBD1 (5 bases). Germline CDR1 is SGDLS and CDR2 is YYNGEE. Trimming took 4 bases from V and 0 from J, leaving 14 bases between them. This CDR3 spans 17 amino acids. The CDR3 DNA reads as TGTGCCAGCAGCCGCGGGACGGCGAGCTCCTATAATTCACCCCTCCACTTT. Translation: CASSRGTASSYNSPLHF.

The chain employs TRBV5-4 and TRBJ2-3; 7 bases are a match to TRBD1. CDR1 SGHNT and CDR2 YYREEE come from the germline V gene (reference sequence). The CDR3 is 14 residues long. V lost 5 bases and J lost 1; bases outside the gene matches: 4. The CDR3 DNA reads TGTGCCAGCAGATTTCAGGGGGGCACAGATACGCAGTATTTT. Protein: CASRFQGGTDTQYF. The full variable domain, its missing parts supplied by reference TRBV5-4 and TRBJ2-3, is ETGVTQSPTHLIKTRGQQVTLRCSSQSGHNTVSWYQQALGQGPQFIFQYYREEENGRGNFPPRFSGLQFPNYSSELNVNALELDDSALYLCASRFQGGTDTQYFGPGTRLTVL.